This T cell receptor (beta chain) was identified during a study of blood T cell repertoires in COVID-19. In the study overall: Acute and convalescent COVID-19 specimens originated in the United States, Italy and Spain. PBMCs, B-cell-depleted T cells, or T cells were the source of the cDNA or gDNA that made up the material.

Under the authors' procedure: For nucleated cells, counts were estimated from reference gene primer amplification. Data came from immunoSEQ multiplex PCR; TCRdb stores just in-frame clones and leaves some out. V and J calls and clone size are copied from that table; D and trimming were computed from the DNA. This table has around 260,000 clones, around 89% appearing once. Germline-derived CDR1 and CDR2 are SGHRS and YFSETQ. V dropped 0 bases and J dropped 2 bases, with 8 bases sitting between them. The CDR3 is 14 amino acids. The sequencing input was peripheral blood. This TCR was sampled from a man aged 25 to 40 with acute or convalescent COVID-19. The chain is built from TRBV5-1 and TRBJ1-2; D perhaps matches TRBD1 (5 bases). The CDR3 sequence: CASSLVGLNYGYTF. CDR3 nucleotides: TGCGCCAGCAGCTTGGTGGGACTAAACTATGGCTACACCTTC.